This T cell receptor beta chain was identified during a study of blood T cell repertoires in COVID-19. Background on the study: Researchers got acute and convalescent COVID-19 samples from the United States, Italy and Spain. The cDNA or gDNA used as material had been derived from T cells, B-cell-depleted T cells, or PBMCs.

Assay used: immunoSEQ multiplex PCR; TCRdb lists only in-frame clones, some missing. This sample has roughly 83,000 clones; 85% to 90% occur once, and the top ten carry 7.5% to 9.5%. Trimming took off 4 bases at V and 7 bases at J, with 15 bases between the two ends. Germline-derived CDR1 and CDR2 are SGHRS and YFSETQ. This CDR3 has 14 amino acids. The receptor was isolated from a man of 80 years or more with active or convalescent COVID-19. The chain recombines TRBV5-1 with TRBJ2-1, with D perhaps TRBD1 (6 bases). Sequencing was carried out using peripheral blood. The CDR3 region is CASSQGTPGNEQFF. The CDR3 coding sequence is TGCGCCAGCAGCCAAGGGACACCGGGAAATGAGCAGTTCTTC. Supplemented by reference TRBV5-1 and TRBJ2-1, the full variable domain reads KAGVTQTPRYLIKTRGQQVTLSCSPISGHRSVSWYQQTPGQGLQFLFEYFSETQRNKGNFPGRFSGRQFSNSRSEMNVSTLELGDSALYLCASSQGTPGNEQFFGPGTRLTVL.